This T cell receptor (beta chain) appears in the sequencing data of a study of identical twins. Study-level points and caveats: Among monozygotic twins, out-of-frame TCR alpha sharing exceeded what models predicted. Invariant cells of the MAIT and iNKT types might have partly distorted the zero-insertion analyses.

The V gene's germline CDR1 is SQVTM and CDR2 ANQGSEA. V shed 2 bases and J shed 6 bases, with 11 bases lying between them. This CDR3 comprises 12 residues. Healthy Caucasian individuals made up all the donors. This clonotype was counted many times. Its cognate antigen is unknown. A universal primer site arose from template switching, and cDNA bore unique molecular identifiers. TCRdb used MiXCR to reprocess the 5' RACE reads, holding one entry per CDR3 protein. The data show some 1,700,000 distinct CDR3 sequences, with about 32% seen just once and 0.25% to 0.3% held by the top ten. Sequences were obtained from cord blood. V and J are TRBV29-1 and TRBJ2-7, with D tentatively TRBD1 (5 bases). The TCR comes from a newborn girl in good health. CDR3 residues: CSVELQGPEQYF. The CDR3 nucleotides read TGCAGCGTTGAACTCCAGGGCCCCGAGCAGTACTTC.